This T cell receptor beta chain was sequenced for a study of T cells expressing NK-cell markers. Study information: Sorted CD3+CD56-NKG2C+, CD3+CD56+NKG2C- and CD3+CD56+NKG2C+ T cells were the source of the TCR beta repertoires. Most of the eight sequenced donors tested HCMV-seropositive; one tested seronegative. The study's findings and limits: What remained unclear was the HCMV specificity of expanded NKG2C+ T cell clones. These same clonotypes (in several donors) also led the CD3+CD56-NKG2C+ fraction.

In the case of this clonotype: The target antigen is unknown.

The CDR3 loop spans 14 amino acids. Germline CDR1 SSHAT, CDR2 FNYEAQ (reference sequence). TCRdb re-called the 5' RACE reads, yielding one record per CDR3 amino acid sequence without DNA. Its table lists 400,000 to 550,000 distinct CDR3 sequences. The TCR sequence derives from a woman aged 18 to 75 in good health. This chain links TRBV7-7 with TRBJ2-2; the D call from TCRdb, TRBD1, cannot be confirmed without DNA. The sequencing sample was made of blood T cells: a sorted CD56 or NKG2C T cell subset, CD4+ or CD8+ T cells, or bulk PBMC T cells (not recorded which). The CDR3 loop is CASSKDRGTGELFF.